This TCR beta chain was found in a study of blood T cell repertoires in COVID-19. About the research overall: Sources were T cells, B-cell-depleted T cells, or PBMCs; the material itself was cDNA or gDNA.

The CDR3 length is 13 residues. The germline CDR1 and CDR2 sequences are LNHDA and SQIVND (reference sequence). V was trimmed by 1 base and J by 6 bases, leaving 10 bases between them. Authors' methods: By means of reference gene primer amplification, nucleated cell counts were estimated. Repertoires were generated with immunoSEQ multiplex PCR, while TCRdb's copy carries only in-frame clones and drops some. D and trimming come from the DNA, and the V and J calls and clone size come from that table. The table shows roughly 220,000 clones, with around 86% occurring only once. Seattle enrolled patients during active infection and tracked them longitudinally.

The chain has TRBV19 and TRBJ2-7; no definite D call. The receptor comes from a woman aged 45-60 years with COVID-19, enrolled during active disease. The sequenced sample was peripheral blood. The CDR3 DNA sequence: TGTGCCAGTAGTATAGTCCCCGGTGTCGAGCAGTACTTC. Translation: CASSIVPGVEQYF.